This TCR beta chain was identified during a study of regulatory T cells in long-lasting Graves disease. Regarding time point: newly diagnosed GD, antithyroid drugs for less than 3 months. From PBMCs, RNA was extracted and then used to make the TCR library. TCR beta libraries were built with iRepertoire HTBI primers and Arm-PCR of CDR3 regions. TCRdb re-derived calls from the multiplex PCR reads in MiXCR, one entry per CDR3 protein. Of roughly 420,000 distinct CDR3 sequences detected, 15% to 17% appear once; the ten largest clones hold over 20%. The sequence was obtained from a female donor with Graves disease. The material was peripheral blood mononuclear cells (PBMCs), obtained at new diagnosis, from a patient treated with antithyroid drugs.

DNA of the CDR3: TGTGCCAGCAGCTTTGGTCCGGTTTCCTACAATGAGCAGTTCTTC. Amino acid sequence: CASSFGPVSYNEQFF. The chain is built from TRBV7-9 and TRBJ2-1; D call uncertain. Per germline, CDR1 SEHNR and CDR2 FQNEAQ (reference sequence). The length of the CDR3 is 15 residues. Trimming cost V 3 bases and J 1 base, with 10 bases left between them.